This T cell receptor beta chain was profiled in a study of blood T cell repertoires in COVID-19. Repertoires were generated with immunoSEQ multiplex PCR, while TCRdb's copy carries only in-frame clones and drops some. The table shows 55,000 to 75,000 clones, with about 86% occurring only once. Germline CDR1 reads MNHEY; CDR2 reads SVGAGI. This CDR3 region has 13 residues. V was trimmed by 5 bases and J by 2 bases, leaving 10 bases between them. The clonotype comes from a human donor in a cohort sampled during active COVID-19. V and J are TRBV6-5 and TRBJ2-7, with a tentative D call TRBD1 (6 bases). The sequenced sample was peripheral blood. The DNA for the CDR3 is TGTGCCAGCAGTCGGGACACCACCTACGAGCAGTACTTC. Amino acid sequence: CASSRDTTYEQYF.